This T cell receptor (beta chain) is from a study of identifying expanded T cells in peripheral blood. This CDR3 has 11 residues. CDR1 is MNHNY and CDR2 is SVGAGI in the germline V gene (reference sequence). V shed 7 bases and J shed 5 bases, with 8 bases lying between them. Some clones are missing from TCRdb's copy, which holds only in-frame ones; the method was immunoSEQ multiplex PCR. The data show about 110,000 clones, roughly 89% seen once. The sequencing input was blood. The chain combines TRBV6-6 with TRBJ2-5, with a weak D call TRBD1 (6 bases). This clonotype was obtained from a person aged 18-70 years in good health. CDR3 in DNA: TGTGCCAGCACGCAGGGGGAGACCCAGTACTTC. Protein sequence: CASTQGETQYF.